This T cell receptor beta chain was observed in a study of T cells in Graves' hyperthyroidism and ophthalmopathy. Using RNA transcripts as the source, TCR beta CDR3 regions were amplified. TCR CDR3 regions were first amplified by RT-PCR with HTBI primers. One entry per CDR3 protein, called by TCRdb with MiXCR from the multiplex PCR reads. Among about 200,000 distinct CDR3 sequences listed, about a sixth were seen once. This clonotype was seen many times. This TCR was recovered from a woman between 45 and 65 years old with Graves' hyperthyroidism. Sequenced input: blood.

In nucleotides, the CDR3 is TGTGCCAGCAGCCACCTCCAAGGCTACACCTTC. Translating it yields CASSHLQGYTF. This sequence joins TRBV3-1 and TRBJ1-2, with D uncertain. Germline V lookup: CDR1 LGHDT, CDR2 YNNKEL (reference sequence). Trimming pared 3 bases from V and 8 bases from J, leaving 7 bases between. CDR3 length: 11 amino acids.